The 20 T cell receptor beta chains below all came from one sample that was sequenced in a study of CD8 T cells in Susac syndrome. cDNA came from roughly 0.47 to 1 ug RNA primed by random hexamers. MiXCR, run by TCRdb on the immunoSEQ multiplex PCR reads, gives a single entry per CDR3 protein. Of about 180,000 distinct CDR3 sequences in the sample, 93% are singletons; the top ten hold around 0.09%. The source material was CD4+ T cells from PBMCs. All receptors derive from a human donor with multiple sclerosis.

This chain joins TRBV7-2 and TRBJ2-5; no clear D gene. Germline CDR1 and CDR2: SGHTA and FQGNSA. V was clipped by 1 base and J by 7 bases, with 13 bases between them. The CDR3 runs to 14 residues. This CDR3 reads CASSLGTSEPTQYF. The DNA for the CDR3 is TGTGCCAGCAGCTTAGGGACGAGCGAACCGACCCAGTACTTC.

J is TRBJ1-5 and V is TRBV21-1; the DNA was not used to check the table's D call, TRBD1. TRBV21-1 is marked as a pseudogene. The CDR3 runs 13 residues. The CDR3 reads CASGSGTQQPQHF. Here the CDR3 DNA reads TGTGCCAGCGGATCCGGGACACAGCAGCCCCAGCATTTT.

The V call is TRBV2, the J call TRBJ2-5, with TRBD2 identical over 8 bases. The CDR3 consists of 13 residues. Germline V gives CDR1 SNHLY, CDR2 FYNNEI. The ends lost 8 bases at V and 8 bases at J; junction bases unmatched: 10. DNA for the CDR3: TGTGCCAGCTCGGGGGGGCCAGCCCAAACCCAGTACTTC. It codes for CASSGGPAQTQYF.

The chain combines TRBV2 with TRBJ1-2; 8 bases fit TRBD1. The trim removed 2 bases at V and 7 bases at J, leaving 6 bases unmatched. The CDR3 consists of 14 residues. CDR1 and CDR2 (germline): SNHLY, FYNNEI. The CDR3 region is CASSEQGADSGYTF. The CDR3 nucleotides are TGTGCCAGCAGTGAACAGGGGGCGGATAGTGGCTACACCTTC.

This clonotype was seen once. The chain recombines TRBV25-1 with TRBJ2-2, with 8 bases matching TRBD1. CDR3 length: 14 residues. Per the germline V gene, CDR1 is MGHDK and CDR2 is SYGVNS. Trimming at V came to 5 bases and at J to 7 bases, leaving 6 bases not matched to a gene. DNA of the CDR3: TGTGCCAGCAGTTCTCACAGGGGGAGCGGGGAGCTGTTTTTT. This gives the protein CASSSHRGSGELFF.

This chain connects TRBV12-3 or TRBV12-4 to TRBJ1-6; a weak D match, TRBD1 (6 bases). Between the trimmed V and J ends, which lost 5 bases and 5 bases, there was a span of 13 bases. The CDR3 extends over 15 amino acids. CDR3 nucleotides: TGTGCCAGCAGTCCCCAGGGGAATAATAATTCACCCCTCCACTTT. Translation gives CASSPQGNNNSPLHF.

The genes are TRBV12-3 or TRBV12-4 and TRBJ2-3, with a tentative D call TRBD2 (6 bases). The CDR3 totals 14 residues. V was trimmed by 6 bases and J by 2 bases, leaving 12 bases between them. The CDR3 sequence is CASRPGTSTDTQYF. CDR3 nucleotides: TGTGCCAGCAGACCTGGGACTTCCACAGATACGCAGTATTTT.

The CDR3 sequence: CAITPTSGRVNEQFF. The CDR3 DNA sequence: TGTGCCATCACCCCGACTAGCGGGAGGGTCAATGAGCAGTTCTTC. The J gene is TRBJ2-1, the V gene TRBV10-3; 14 positions agree with TRBD2. CDR1 is ENHRY, CDR2 SYGVKD, per germline. This CDR3 has 15 amino acids. V was clipped by 7 bases and J by 6 bases; unmatched bases: 5.

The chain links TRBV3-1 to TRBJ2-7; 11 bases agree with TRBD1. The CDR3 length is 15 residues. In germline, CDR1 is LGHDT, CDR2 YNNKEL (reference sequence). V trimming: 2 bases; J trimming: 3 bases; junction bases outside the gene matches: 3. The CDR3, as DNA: TGTGCCAGCAGCCAACCGGGACAGGGGGTCTACGAGCAGTACTTC. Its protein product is CASSQPGQGVYEQYF.

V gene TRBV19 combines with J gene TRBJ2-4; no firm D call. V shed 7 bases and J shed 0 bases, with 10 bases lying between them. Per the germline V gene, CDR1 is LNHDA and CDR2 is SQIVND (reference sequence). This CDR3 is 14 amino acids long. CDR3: CASTAKLAKNIQYF. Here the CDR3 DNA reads TGTGCCAGTACAGCCAAACTAGCCAAAAACATTCAGTACTTC.

DNA for the CDR3: TGCAGTGCTAGAGGACCCCTCTACGAGCAGTACTTC. Amino acid sequence: CSARGPLYEQYF. The gene calls are TRBV20-1 and TRBJ2-7; no definite D call. Trimming removed 1 base at V and 3 bases at J, with 7 bases between. The CDR3 contains 12 residues. The germline V gene has CDR1 DFQATT and CDR2 SNEGSKA (reference sequence).

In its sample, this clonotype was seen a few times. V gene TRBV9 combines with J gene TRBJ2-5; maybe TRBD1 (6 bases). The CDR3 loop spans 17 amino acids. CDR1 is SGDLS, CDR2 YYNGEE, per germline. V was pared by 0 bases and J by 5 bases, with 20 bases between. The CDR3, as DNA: TGTGCCAGCAGCGTAGGTCCACCGACTGGGGGCCAGGAGACCCAGTACTTC. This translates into CASSVGPPTGGQETQYF.

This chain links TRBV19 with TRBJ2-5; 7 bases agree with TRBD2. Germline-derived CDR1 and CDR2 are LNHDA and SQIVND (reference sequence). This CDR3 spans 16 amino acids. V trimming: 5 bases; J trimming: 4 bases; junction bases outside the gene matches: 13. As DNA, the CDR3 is TGTGCCAGTAGTCCTTACCCCCCAGCGGGAACAGAGACCCAGTACTTC. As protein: CASSPYPPAGTETQYF.

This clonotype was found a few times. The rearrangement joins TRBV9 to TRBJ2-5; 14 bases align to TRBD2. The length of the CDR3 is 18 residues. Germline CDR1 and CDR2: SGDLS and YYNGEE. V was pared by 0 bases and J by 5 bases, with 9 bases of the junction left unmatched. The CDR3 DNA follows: TGTGCCAGCAGCGTAGGGACTAGCGGGAGGCGGAAGGGGGAGACCCAGTACTTC. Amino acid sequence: CASSVGTSGRRKGETQYF.

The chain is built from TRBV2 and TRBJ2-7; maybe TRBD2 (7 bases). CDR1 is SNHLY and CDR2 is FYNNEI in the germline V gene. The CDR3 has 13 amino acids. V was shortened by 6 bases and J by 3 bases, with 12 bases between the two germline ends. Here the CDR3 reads CASRSGEGYEQYF. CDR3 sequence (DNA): TGTGCCAGCAGGTCAGGGGAGGGCTACGAGCAGTACTTC.

For the CDR3, the DNA is TGTGCCAGCGGTACCGGACTAGCCCCCTACGAGCAGTACTTC. Protein sequence: CASGTGLAPYEQYF. The chain links TRBV28 to TRBJ2-7; 8 nucleotides match TRBD2. Germline V gene data show CDR1 as MDHEN and CDR2 as SYDVKM. V lost 8 bases, J lost 2 bases, and 8 bases stayed unmatched. The CDR3 is 14 amino acids.

CDR3 amino acids: CASSPRAGNYGYTF. CDR3 bases: TGTGCCAGTAGTCCCCGCGCAGGGAACTATGGCTACACCTTC. J is TRBJ1-2 and V is TRBV19, with D tentatively TRBD1 (5 bases). This CDR3 spans 14 amino acids. Trimming pared 5 bases from V and 2 bases from J, leaving 12 bases between. From germline, CDR1 is LNHDA and CDR2 SQIVND (reference sequence).

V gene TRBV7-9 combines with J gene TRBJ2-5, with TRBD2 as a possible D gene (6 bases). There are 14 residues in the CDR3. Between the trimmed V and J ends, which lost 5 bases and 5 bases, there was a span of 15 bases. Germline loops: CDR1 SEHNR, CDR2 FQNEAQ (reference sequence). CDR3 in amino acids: CASSPSGDGETQYF. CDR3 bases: TGTGCCAGCAGCCCCTCGGGAGATGGGGAGACCCAGTACTTC. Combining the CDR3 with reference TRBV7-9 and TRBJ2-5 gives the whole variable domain DTGVSQNPRHKITKRGQNVTFRCDPISEHNRLYWYRQTLGQGPEFLTYFQNEAQLEKSRLLSDRFSAERPKGSFSTLEIQRTEQGDSAMYLCASSPSGDGETQYFGPGTRLLVL.

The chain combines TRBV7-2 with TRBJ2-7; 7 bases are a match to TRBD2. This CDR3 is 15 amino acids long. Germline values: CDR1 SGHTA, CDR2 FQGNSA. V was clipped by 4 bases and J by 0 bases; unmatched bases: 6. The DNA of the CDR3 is TGTGCCAGCAGCTCCTCTAGCGGTTACTCCTACGAGCAGTACTTC. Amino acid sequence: CASSSSSGYSYEQYF. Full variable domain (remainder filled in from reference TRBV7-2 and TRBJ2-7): GAGVSQSPSNKVTEKGKDVELRCDPISGHTALYWYRQSLGQGLEFLIYFQGNSAPDKSGLPSDRFSAERTGGSVSTLTIQRTQQEDSAVYLCASSSSSGYSYEQYFGPGTRLTVT.

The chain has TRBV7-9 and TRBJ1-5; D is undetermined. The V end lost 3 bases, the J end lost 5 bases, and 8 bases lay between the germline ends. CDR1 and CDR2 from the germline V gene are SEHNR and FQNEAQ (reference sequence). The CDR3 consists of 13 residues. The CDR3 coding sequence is TGTGCCAGCAGCTTTTCAACGGATCAGCCCCAGCATTTT. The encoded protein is CASSFSTDQPQHF.